Reported below is one T cell receptor beta chain. This sample is drawn from a study of blood T cell repertoires in COVID-19. The germline gives CDR1 MNHNY, CDR2 SVGAGI (reference sequence). Germline trimming cut 4 bases from V and 10 bases from J; bases unmatched to any gene: 7. The CDR3 contains 14 residues. Clones were sequenced by immunoSEQ multiplex PCR, and TCRdb holds only the in-frame ones, with some missing. The sample shows 190,000 or so clones, 70% to 90% of them seen only once. Sequenced sample: peripheral blood. V usage is TRBV6-6 and J usage is TRBJ1-5; 10 positions agree with TRBD1. This clonotype was obtained from a middle-aged man with active or convalescent COVID-19. CDR3 loop: CASSFAGTGEPQHF. In DNA form, the CDR3 reads TGTGCCAGCAGTTTTGCCGGGACAGGGGAACCCCAGCATTTT.